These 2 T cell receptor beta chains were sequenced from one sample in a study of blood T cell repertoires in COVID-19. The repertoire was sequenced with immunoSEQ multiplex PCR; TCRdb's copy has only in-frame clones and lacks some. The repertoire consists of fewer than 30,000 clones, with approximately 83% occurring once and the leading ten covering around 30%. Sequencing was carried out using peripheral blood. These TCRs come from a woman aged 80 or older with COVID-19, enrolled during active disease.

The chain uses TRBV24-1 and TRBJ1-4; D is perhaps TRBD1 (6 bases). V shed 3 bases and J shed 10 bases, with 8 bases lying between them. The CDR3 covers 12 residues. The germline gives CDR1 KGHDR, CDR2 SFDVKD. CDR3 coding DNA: TGTGCCACCAGTGATGCGACAGGAAAACTGTTTTTT. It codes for CATSDATGKLFF.

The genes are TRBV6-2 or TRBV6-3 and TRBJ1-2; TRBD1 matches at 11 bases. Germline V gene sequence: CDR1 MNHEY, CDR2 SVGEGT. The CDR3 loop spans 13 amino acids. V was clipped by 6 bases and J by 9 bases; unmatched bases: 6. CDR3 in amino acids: CASSFGQGARYTF. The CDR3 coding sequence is TGTGCCAGCAGCTTCGGACAGGGGGCGCGCTACACCTTC.